This paragraph reports one TCR beta chain. Authors' processing steps: How many nucleated cells were present was estimated from reference gene primer amplification. Sequenced by immunoSEQ multiplex PCR; TCRdb stores in-frame clones only, minus some. V, J and clone size reflect that table, while D and trimming were determined from the DNA. The table has 180,000 or so clones, roughly 89% seen once. This record belongs to a study of blood T cell repertoires in COVID-19. The overall study: Acute and convalescent COVID-19 samples came from the United States, Italy and Spain.

After removal of 5 bases from V and 7 bases from J, the junction contained 8 bases not matched to a gene. The germline CDR1 and CDR2 sequences are GTSNPN and SVGIG (reference sequence). CDR3 length: 14 residues. The clonotype comes from a man in his late teens or twenties with active or convalescent COVID-19. Sequenced sample: peripheral blood. The gene calls are TRBV30 and TRBJ2-1; 10 nucleotides agree with TRBD2. The CDR3, as DNA: TGTGCCTGGGACCTAGCGGGAGCGGGGAATGAGCAGTTCTTC. Its translation: CAWDLAGAGNEQFF.